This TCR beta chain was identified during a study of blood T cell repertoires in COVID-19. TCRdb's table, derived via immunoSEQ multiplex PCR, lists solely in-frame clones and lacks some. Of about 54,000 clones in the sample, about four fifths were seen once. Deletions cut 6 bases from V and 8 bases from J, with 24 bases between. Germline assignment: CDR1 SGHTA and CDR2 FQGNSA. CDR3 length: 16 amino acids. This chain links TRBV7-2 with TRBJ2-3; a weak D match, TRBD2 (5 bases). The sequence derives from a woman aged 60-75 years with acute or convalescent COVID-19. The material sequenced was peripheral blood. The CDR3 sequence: CASSFTNDLRSGTQYF. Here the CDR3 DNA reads TGTGCCAGCAGTTTCACAAACGACCTAAGGAGCGGTACGCAGTATTTT. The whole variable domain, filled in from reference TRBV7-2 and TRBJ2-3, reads GAGVSQSPSNKVTEKGKDVELRCDPISGHTALYWYRQSLGQGLEFLIYFQGNSAPDKSGLPSDRFSAERTGGSVSTLTIQRTQQEDSAVYLCASSFTNDLRSGTQYFGPGTRLTVL.